These T cell receptor beta chains were read from a single sample in a study of T cells in Graves' hyperthyroidism and ophthalmopathy. TCRdb re-called the multiplex PCR reads with MiXCR, one entry per CDR3 protein. The sample records roughly 400,000 distinct CDR3 sequences, over 12% being singletons. Sequenced input: blood. The receptors originated from a man aged 50-60 years with Graves' ophthalmopathy. Each CDR3 is given with its conserved first and last residue. A D gene is named only where the DNA matches it firmly. Clone size appears in some rows only: once, few, many, or a class for an expanded clone.

J gene	D gene	CDR3 length	clone size	V gene	CDR3 DNA	CDR3 protein
TRBJ1-4	NA	15	NA	TRBV19	TGTGCCAGTAACGTCCTGGGGTCGGCTAATGAAAAACTGTTTTTT	CASNVLGSANEKLFF
TRBJ1-2	TRBD1	14	many	TRBV20-1	TGCAGTGCTGGATTGACAGGGCGACTGGATGGCTACACCTTC	CSAGLTGRLDGYTF
TRBJ1-1	NA	16	many	TRBV18	TGTGCCAGCTCGCTGGGACAAGTCACACTCGGAGGTGAAGCTTTCTTT	CASSLGQVTLGGEAFF
TRBJ2-1	NA	12	many	TRBV12-3/TRBV12-4	TGTGCCAGTATGAGCTCCTACAATGAGCAGTTCTTC	CASMSSYNEQFF
TRBJ1-5	NA	18	many	TRBV27	TGTGCCAGCGCCTCCCAGGGACAAGGTCTTTATAGCAATCAGCCCCAGCATTTT	CASASQGQGLYSNQPQHF
TRBJ2-5	NA	15	few	TRBV10-3	TGTGCCATCAGTGAGAGTGCAGGGTACCAAGAGACCCAGTACTTC	CAISESAGYQETQYF
TRBJ1-5	NA	12	NA	TRBV20-1	TGCAGTGCTAGAGATGGGGGGCAGCCCCAGCATTTT	CSARDGGQPQHF
TRBJ2-3	TRBD2	17	few	TRBV5-6	TGTGCCAGCAGTCGACTGACTAGCGGGACTAGCACAGATACGCAGTATTTT	CASSRLTSGTSTDTQYF
TRBJ2-1	NA	13	many	TRBV10-3	TGTGCCATCAGTGGGGGTCAGTCGAATGAGCAGTTCTTC	CAISGGQSNEQFF
TRBJ2-7	TRBD2	14	many	TRBV11-2	TGTGCCAGCAGCTTAGCGCCTAGCGGGAGTGGGCAGTACTTC	CASSLAPSGSGQYF
TRBJ2-5	TRBD1	14	many	TRBV7-8	TGTGCCAGCAGCGACGGACAGGGACAAGAGACCCAGTACTTC	CASSDGQGQETQYF
TRBJ1-2	NA	11	NA	TRBV29-1	TGCAGCGTTGGAAGGGCGGATGGCTACACCTTC	CSVGRADGYTF
TRBJ2-3	TRBD2	14	NA	TRBV15	TGTGCCACCAGCTCTCGACTAGCTACAGATACGCAGTATTTT	CATSSRLATDTQYF
TRBJ2-7	NA	11	many	TRBV11-2	TGTGCCAGCAGCTTAGTACACGAGCAGTACTTC	CASSLVHEQYF
TRBJ2-5	TRBD2	11	many	TRBV20-1	TGCAGTGTGGCGGGAGATGAGACCCAGTACTTC	CSVAGDETQYF
TRBJ2-5	NA	14	many	TRBV20-1	TGCAGTGCTAGGGGTTTGCTTTCGGGAGAGACCCAGTACTTC	CSARGLLSGETQYF
TRBJ1-2	NA	13	NA	TRBV29-1	TGCAGCGTTGATAATCCAGCTAACTATGGCTACACCTTC	CSVDNPANYGYTF
TRBJ2-2	NA	17	NA	TRBV6-1	TGTGCCAGCACCTCTTGGGCGGGGCAGGAGAACACCGGGGAGCTGTTTTTT	CASTSWAGQENTGELFF
TRBJ1-1	TRBD1	16	many	TRBV5-1	TGCGCCAGCAGCTTTGGTGGGACAGACAGGAACACTGAAGCTTTCTTT	CASSFGGTDRNTEAFF
TRBJ1-5	TRBD1	16	NA	TRBV4-1	TGCGCCAGCAGCCAAGATGATGGGACAGGGGTGCAGCCCCAGCATTTT	CASSQDDGTGVQPQHF
TRBJ2-3	TRBD2	15	few	TRBV9	TGTGCCAGCAGCAAAATAGCGGGAGCGACAGATACGCAGTATTTT	CASSKIAGATDTQYF
TRBJ1-2	NA	17	few	TRBV5-6	TGTGCCAGCAGGCCCCTGGGTCGGGATAGAGAGTCTTATGGCTACACCTTC	CASRPLGRDRESYGYTF
TRBJ1-2	NA	13	NA	TRBV14	TGTGCCAGAGACAGAGGGCGCCTCTGTGGCTACACCTTC	CARDRGRLCGYTF
TRBJ1-1	NA	15	many	TRBV11-1	TGTGCCAGCAGTTCCCCAGAAACGTTGGGCACTGAAGCTTTCTTT	CASSSPETLGTEAFF
TRBJ2-7	NA	12	many	TRBV27	TGTGCCAGCAGCAATAACTGGTACGAGCAGTACTTC	CASSNNWYEQYF
TRBJ1-2	NA	13	few	TRBV19	TGTGCCAGTAGTCACCCAGCTAACTATGGCTACACCTTC	CASSHPANYGYTF
TRBJ1-2	NA	13	few	TRBV19	TGTGCCAGTAAGGATCCGGCTTCGCCTGGCTACACCTTC	CASKDPASPGYTF
TRBJ1-5	NA	16	many	TRBV6-1	TGTGCCAGCAGTTATGGAAGTCCTAACAGCAATCAGCCCCAGCATTTT	CASSYGSPNSNQPQHF
TRBJ2-1	TRBD2	16	many	TRBV3-1	TGTGCCAGCAGCCAAGAAATGACTAGCGGAGACAATGAGCAGTTCTTC	CASSQEMTSGDNEQFF
TRBJ2-2	NA	14	NA	TRBV24-1	TGTGCCACCCGGGCAGGTCACGAATCCGGGGAGCTGTTTTTT	CATRAGHESGELFF
TRBJ2-5	NA	12	many	TRBV5-1	TGTGCCAGCAGCTTGGTAGGAGAGACCCAGTACTTC	CASSLVGETQYF
TRBJ2-7	NA	14	many	TRBV11-2	TGTGCCAGCAGCCGAAGCGGACACCCCTACGAGCAGTACTTC	CASSRSGHPYEQYF
TRBJ2-1	TRBD2	15	NA	TRBV7-9	TGTGCCAGCACCTCTAGCGGGAGGAGTGACAATGAGCAGTTCTTC	CASTSSGRSDNEQFF
TRBJ1-4	NA	15	few	TRBV19	TGTGCCAGTAGTATTCCGAGGAACTCGGGAGAAAAACTGTTTTTT	CASSIPRNSGEKLFF
TRBJ2-5	TRBD1	16	many	TRBV3-1	TGTGCCAGCAGCCAACCCCGGGACAGGGCGCAAGAGACCCAGTACTTC	CASSQPRDRAQETQYF
TRBJ2-7	TRBD1	13	many	TRBV2	TGTGCCAGCGGGGAGACAGGGGGACACGAGCAGTACTTC	CASGETGGHEQYF
TRBJ1-6	NA	14	few	TRBV5-1	TGCGCCAGCAGCCCGCCCGGGGGCTCCGGGTCCCTCCACTTT	CASSPPGGSGSLHF
TRBJ2-7	NA	13	few	TRBV27	TGTGCCAGCAGCCTAAACCCCCTCTACGAGCAGTACTTC	CASSLNPLYEQYF
TRBJ2-3	NA	14	many	TRBV29-1	TGCAGCGTTGACGGACAGCTTAGCACAGATACGCAGTATTTT	CSVDGQLSTDTQYF
TRBJ2-5	TRBD2	15	many	TRBV6-1	TGTGCCAGCAGTCCCAAGCGGGGGGTGAGGGAGACCCAGTACTTC	CASSPKRGVRETQYF
TRBJ2-3	TRBD2	15	NA	TRBV28	TGTGCCAGCAGGCCAGCGGGAGCGCGCACAGATACGCAGTATTTT	CASRPAGARTDTQYF
TRBJ1-2	TRBD1	12	few	TRBV19	TGTGCCAGTAGTACCCGACAGGGTGGCTACACCTTC	CASSTRQGGYTF
TRBJ2-5	TRBD1	15	many	TRBV2	TGTGCCAGCAGTGGGAGGACAGGGGGCGAAGAGACCCAGTACTTC	CASSGRTGGEETQYF
TRBJ2-7	TRBD1	15	many	TRBV7-9	TGTGCCAGCAGCTCTCCCGGGACAGGACGAGTAGAGCAGTACTTC	CASSSPGTGRVEQYF
TRBJ1-2	TRBD1	13	NA	TRBV7-3	TGTGCCAGCAGCTACGGGACAGGACGAGGCTACACCTTC	CASSYGTGRGYTF
TRBJ2-1	NA	15	many	TRBV6-5	TGTGCCAGCAGTTACGGCCCCACCCTCCGGAATGAGCAGTTCTTC	CASSYGPTLRNEQFF
TRBJ2-2	NA	15	few	TRBV29-1	TGCAGCGTTGATATAGAGGAGGGGGCGACCGGGGAGCTGTTTTTT	CSVDIEEGATGELFF
TRBJ2-2	TRBD2	17	many	TRBV2	TGTGCCAGCGGGGGGGGCATAGCGGGAGAGAACACCGGGGAGCTGTTTTTT	CASGGGIAGENTGELFF
TRBJ1-1	NA	14	few	TRBV6-1	TGTGCCAGCAGTTATTTATCAGGGGACACTGAAGCTTTCTTT	CASSYLSGDTEAFF
TRBJ1-6	TRBD1	15	NA	TRBV28	TGTGCCAGCAGTGTAACAGGGGGCTATAATTCACCCCTCCACTTT	CASSVTGGYNSPLHF
TRBJ1-1	TRBD1	14	many	TRBV7-9	TGTGCCAGCAGCCTTAGCAGGGGGTCCCAAGAAGCTTTCTTT	CASSLSRGSQEAFF
TRBJ1-5	NA	18	many	TRBV20-1	TGCAGTGCCGGAGTTGCGGGGTTTAATTTGATTAGCAATCAGCCCCAGCATTTT	CSAGVAGFNLISNQPQHF
TRBJ2-3	NA	19	NA	TRBV19	TGTGCCAGTAGTATTTCTATTTTCCCCCCCGTAAAACCAACAGATACGCAGTATTTT	CASSISIFPPVKPTDTQYF
TRBJ1-4	NA	14	NA	TRBV6-5	TGTGCCAGCAGTTACTCGGTGGTATATGAAAAACTGTTTTTT	CASSYSVVYEKLFF
TRBJ2-3	NA	16	many	TRBV24-1	TGTGCCACCAGTGACTGGGACTCCCCTAGCACAGATACGCAGTATTTT	CATSDWDSPSTDTQYF
TRBJ1-6	TRBD1	12	once	TRBV6-1	TGTGCCAGCAGGGGACAGGGGGCACTCCTCCACTTT	CASRGQGALLHF
TRBJ2-7	NA	14	few	TRBV27	TGTGCCAGCAGTTTCGCAGGGGTAACATACGAGCAGTACTTC	CASSFAGVTYEQYF
TRBJ1-3	TRBD1	14	many	TRBV7-9	TGTGCCAGCAGCTTTACAGGGGCTGGAAACACCATATATTTT	CASSFTGAGNTIYF
TRBJ2-3	TRBD2	17	many	TRBV12-3/TRBV12-4	TGTGCCAGCAGTTTCCGAACCTCCGGGACTAGTACAGATACGCAGTATTTT	CASSFRTSGTSTDTQYF
TRBJ2-1	TRBD1	15	NA	TRBV19	TGTGCCAGTAGTATAATGCAGGGGGCTGGGAATGAGCAGTTCTTC	CASSIMQGAGNEQFF